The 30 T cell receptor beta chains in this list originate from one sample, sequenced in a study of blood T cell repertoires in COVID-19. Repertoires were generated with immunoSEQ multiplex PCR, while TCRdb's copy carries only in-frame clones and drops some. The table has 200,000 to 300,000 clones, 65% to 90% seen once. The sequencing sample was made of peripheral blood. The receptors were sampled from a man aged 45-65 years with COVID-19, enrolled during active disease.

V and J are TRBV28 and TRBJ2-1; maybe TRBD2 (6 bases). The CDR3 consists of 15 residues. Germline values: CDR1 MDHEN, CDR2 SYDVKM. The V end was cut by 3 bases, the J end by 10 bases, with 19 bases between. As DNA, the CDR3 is TGTGCCAGCAGTTTCGGGAACCTGGTCGGACTAGAGCAGTTCTTC. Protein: CASSFGNLVGLEQFF.

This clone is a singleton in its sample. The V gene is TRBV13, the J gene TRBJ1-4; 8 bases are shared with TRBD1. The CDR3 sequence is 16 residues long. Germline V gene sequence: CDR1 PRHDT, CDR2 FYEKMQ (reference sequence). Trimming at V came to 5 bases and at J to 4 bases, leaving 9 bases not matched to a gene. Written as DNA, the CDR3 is TGTGCCAGCAGCCTGGGACAGGAGGGACTTAATGAAAAACTGTTTTTT. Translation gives CASSLGQEGLNEKLFF. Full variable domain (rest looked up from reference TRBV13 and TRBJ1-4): AAGVIQSPRHLIKEKRETATLKCYPIPRHDTVYWYQQGPGQDPQFLISFYEKMQSDKGSIPDRFSAQQFSDYHSELNMSSLELGDSALYFCASSLGQEGLNEKLFFGSGTQLSVL.

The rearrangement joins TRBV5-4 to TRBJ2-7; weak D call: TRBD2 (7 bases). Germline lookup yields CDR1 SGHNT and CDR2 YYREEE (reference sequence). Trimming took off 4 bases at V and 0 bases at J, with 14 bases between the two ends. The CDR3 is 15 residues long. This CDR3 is CASSRGGPSSYEQYF. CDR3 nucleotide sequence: TGTGCCAGCAGCCGCGGGGGCCCTAGCTCCTACGAGCAGTACTTC.

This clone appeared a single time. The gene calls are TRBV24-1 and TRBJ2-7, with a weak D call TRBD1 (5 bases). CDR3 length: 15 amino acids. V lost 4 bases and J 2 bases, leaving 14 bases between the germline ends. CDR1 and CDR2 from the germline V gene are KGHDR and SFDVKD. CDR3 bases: TGTGCCACCAGTGACCCCGACAGTAAACCCTACGAGCAGTACTTC. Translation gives CATSDPDSKPYEQYF.

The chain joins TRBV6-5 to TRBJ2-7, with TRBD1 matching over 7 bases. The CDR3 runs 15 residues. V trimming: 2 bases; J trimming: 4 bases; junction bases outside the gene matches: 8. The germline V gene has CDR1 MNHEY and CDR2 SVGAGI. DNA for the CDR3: TGTGCCAGCAGTTACGCTTACAGGGGTAGTTACGAGCAGTACTTC. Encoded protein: CASSYAYRGSYEQYF.

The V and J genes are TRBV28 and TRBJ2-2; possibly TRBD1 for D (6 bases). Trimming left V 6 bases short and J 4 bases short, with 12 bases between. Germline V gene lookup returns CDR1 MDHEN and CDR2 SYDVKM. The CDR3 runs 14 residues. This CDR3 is CASRPGHSTGELFF. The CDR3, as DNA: TGTGCCAGCAGACCGGGACACAGCACCGGGGAGCTGTTTTTT. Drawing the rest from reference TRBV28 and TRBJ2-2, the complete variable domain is DVKVTQSSRYLVKRTGEKVFLECVQDMDHENMFWYRQDPGLGLRLIYFSYDVKMKEKGDIPEGYSVSREKKERFSLILESASTNQTSMYLCASRPGHSTGELFFGEGSRLTVL.

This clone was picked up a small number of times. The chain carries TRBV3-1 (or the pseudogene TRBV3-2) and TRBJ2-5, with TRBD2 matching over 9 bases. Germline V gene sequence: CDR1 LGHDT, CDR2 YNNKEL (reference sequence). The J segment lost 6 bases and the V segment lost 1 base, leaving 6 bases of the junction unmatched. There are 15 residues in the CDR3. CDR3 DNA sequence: TGTGCCAGCAGCCAAGGGCCTAGCGGGGAAAAGACCCAGTACTTC. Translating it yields CASSQGPSGEKTQYF.

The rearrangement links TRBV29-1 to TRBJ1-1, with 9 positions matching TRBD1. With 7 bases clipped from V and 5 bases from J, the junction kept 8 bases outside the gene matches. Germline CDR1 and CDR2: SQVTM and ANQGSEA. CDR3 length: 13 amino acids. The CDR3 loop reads CSALQGAWTEAFF. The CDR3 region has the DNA TGCAGCGCCTTACAGGGGGCGTGGACTGAAGCTTTCTTT.

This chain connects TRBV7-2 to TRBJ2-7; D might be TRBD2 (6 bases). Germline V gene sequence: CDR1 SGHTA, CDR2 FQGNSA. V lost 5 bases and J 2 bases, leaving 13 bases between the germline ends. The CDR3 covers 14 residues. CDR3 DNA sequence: TGTGCCAGCAGCCCCTCGGGCGGGGCCTACGAGCAGTACTTC. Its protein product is CASSPSGGAYEQYF.

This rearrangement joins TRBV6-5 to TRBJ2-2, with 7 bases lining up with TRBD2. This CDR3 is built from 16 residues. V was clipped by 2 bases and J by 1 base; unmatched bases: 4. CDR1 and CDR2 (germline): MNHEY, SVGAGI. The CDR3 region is CASSYRLAVNTGELFF. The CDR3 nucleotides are TGTGCCAGCAGTTACAGGCTAGCGGTGAACACCGGGGAGCTGTTTTTT.

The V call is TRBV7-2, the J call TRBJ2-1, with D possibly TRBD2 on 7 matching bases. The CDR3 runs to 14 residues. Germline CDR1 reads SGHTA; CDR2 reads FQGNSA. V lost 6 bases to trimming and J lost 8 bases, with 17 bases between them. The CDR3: CASSIGGAGDEQFF. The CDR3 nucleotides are TGTGCCAGCAGTATAGGGGGGGCCGGTGATGAGCAGTTCTTC. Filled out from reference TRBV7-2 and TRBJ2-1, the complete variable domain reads GAGVSQSPSNKVTEKGKDVELRCDPISGHTALYWYRQSLGQGLEFLIYFQGNSAPDKSGLPSDRFSAERTGGSVSTLTIQRTQQEDSAVYLCASSIGGAGDEQFFGPGTRLTVL.

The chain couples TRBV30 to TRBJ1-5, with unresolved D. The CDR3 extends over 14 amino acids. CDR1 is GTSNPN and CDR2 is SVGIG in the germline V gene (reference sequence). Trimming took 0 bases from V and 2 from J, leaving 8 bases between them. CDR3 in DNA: TGTGCCTGGAGTGTACTCAATGGCAATCAGCCCCAGCATTTT. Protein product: CAWSVLNGNQPQHF. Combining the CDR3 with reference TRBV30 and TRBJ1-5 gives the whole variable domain SQTIHQWPATLVQPVGSPLSLECTVEGTSNPNLYWYRQAAGRGLQLLFYSVGIGQISSEVPQNLSASRPQDRQFILSSKKLLLSDSGFYLCAWSVLNGNQPQHFGDGTRLSIL.

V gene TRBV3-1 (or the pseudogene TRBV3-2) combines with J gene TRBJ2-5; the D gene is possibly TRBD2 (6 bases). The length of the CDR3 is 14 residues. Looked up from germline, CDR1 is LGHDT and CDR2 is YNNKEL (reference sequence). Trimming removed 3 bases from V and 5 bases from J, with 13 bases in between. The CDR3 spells CASSHSRGRETQYF. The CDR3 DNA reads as TGTGCCAGCAGCCACTCGCGGGGCCGCGAGACCCAGTACTTC.

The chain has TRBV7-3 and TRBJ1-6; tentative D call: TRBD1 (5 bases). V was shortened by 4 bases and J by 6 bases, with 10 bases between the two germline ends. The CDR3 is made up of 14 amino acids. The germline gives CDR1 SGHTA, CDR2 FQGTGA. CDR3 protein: CASSSGGGNSPLHF. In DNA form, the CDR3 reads TGTGCCAGCAGCTCTGGGGGGGGTAATTCACCCCTCCACTTT.

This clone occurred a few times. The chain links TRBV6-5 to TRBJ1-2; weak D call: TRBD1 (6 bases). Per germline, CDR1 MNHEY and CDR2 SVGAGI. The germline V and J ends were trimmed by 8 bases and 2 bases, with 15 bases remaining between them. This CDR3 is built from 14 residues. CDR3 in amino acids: CASSRTASNYGYTF. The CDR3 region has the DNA TGTGCCAGCTCGCGGACAGCCTCCAACTATGGCTACACCTTC.

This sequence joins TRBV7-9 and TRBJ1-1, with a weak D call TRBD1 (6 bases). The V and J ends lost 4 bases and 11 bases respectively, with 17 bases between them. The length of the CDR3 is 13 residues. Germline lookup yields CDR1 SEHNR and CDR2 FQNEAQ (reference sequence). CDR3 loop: CASSWGGTGLAFF. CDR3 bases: TGTGCCAGCAGCTGGGGGGGCACAGGGCTGGCTTTCTTT.

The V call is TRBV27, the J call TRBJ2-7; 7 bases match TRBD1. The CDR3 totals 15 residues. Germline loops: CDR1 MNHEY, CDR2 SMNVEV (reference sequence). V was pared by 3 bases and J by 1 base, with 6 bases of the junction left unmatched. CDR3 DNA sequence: TGTGCCAGCAGTTTCCAACAGGGGAAGTCCTACGAGCAGTACTTC. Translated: CASSFQQGKSYEQYF.

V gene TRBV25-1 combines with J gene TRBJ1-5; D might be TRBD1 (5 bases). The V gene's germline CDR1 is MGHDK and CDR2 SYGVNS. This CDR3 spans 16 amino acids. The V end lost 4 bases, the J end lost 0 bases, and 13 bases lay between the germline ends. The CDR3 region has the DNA TGTGCCAGCAGTGCGAGTCGGGGGGATAGCAATCAGCCCCAGCATTTT. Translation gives CASSASRGDSNQPQHF.

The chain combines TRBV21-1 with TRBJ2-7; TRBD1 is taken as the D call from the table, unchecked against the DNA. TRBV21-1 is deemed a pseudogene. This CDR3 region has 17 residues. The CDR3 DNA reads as TGTGCCGCACACCTGGTATGGACATACCCGGCGGCGTACGAGCAGTACTTC. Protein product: CAAHLVWTYPAAYEQYF.

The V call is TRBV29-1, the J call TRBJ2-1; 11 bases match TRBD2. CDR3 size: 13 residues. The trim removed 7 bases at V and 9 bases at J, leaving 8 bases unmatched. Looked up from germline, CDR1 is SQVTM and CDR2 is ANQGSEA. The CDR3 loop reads CSGFSGGGSEQFF. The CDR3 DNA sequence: TGCAGCGGATTTAGCGGGGGGGGAAGTGAGCAGTTCTTC.

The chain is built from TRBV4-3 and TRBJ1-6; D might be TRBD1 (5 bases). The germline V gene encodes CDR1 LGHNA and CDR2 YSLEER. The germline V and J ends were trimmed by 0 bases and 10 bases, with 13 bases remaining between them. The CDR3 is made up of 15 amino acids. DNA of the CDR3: TGCGCCAGCAGCCAAGATGGGGGGGTAAGGTCACCCCTCCACTTT. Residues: CASSQDGGVRSPLHF.

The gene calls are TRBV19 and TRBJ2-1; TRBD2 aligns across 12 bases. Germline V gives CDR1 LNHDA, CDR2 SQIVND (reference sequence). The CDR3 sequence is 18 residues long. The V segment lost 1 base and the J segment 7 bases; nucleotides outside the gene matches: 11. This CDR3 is CASSIGGLLAGGGNEQFF. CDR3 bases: TGTGCCAGTAGTATAGGAGGACTACTAGCGGGGGGCGGGAATGAGCAGTTCTTC.

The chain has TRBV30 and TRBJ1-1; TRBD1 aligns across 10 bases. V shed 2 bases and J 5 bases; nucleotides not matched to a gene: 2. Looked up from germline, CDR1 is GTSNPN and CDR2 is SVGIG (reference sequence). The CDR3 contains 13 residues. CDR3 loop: CAWSRDRGTEAFF. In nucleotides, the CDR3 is TGTGCCTGGAGTCGGGACAGGGGTACTGAAGCTTTCTTT.

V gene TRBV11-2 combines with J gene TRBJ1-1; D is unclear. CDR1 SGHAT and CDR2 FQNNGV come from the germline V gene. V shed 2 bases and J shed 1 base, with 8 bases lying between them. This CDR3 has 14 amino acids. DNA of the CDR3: TGTGCCAGCAGCTTATTTGCGGAGAACACTGAAGCTTTCTTT. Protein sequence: CASSLFAENTEAFF.

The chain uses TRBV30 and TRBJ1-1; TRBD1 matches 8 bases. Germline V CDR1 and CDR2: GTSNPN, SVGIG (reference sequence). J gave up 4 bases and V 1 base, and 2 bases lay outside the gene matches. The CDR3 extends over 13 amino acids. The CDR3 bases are TGTGCCTGGAGTGACAGGGGGGTCACTGAAGCTTTCTTT. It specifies CAWSDRGVTEAFF.

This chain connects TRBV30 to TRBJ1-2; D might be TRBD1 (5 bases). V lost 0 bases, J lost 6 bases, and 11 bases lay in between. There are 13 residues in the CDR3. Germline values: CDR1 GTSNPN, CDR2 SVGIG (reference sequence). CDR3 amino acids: CAWSVGAGHGYTF. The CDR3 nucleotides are TGTGCCTGGAGTGTAGGGGCAGGGCATGGCTACACCTTC.

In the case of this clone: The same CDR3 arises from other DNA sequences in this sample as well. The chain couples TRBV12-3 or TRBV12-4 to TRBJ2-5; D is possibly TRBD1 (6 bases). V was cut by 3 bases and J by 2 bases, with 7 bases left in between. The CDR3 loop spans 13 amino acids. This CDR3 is CASSLRGQETQYF. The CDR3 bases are TGTGCCAGCAGTTTGAGGGGGCAAGAGACCCAGTACTTC.

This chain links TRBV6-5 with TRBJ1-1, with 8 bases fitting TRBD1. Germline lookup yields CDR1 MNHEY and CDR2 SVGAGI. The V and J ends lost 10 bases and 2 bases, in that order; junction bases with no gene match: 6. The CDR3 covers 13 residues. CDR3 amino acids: CATFDRGNTEAFF. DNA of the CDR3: TGTGCCACCTTTGACAGGGGAAACACTGAAGCTTTCTTT.

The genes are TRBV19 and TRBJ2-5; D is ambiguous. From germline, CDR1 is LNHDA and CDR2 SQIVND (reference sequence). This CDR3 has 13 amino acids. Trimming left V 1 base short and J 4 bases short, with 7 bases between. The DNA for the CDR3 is TGTGCCAGTAGTATAGCCCTACTAGAGACCCAGTACTTC. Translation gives CASSIALLETQYF.

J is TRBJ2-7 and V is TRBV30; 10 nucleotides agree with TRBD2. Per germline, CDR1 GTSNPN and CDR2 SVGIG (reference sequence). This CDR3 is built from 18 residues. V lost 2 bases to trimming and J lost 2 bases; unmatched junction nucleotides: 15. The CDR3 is CAWSSRVLLAGTPYEQYF. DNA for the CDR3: TGTGCCTGGAGTTCGAGGGTTTTACTAGCGGGGACACCCTACGAGCAGTACTTC.